The present entry profiles one TCR beta chain with its context. This may be a read error, as it is one base from a much larger clone. The CDR3 contains 17 residues. Germline CDR1 reads LNHNV; CDR2 reads YYDKDF (reference sequence). The source of the sample is a study of glioma-infiltrating T cells. Amplification of TCR alpha and beta CDR3 regions from RNA used iRepertoire nested multiplex PCR. TCRdb ran MiXCR on the multiplex PCR reads and lists one entry per CDR3 protein. The table has 300,000 to 450,000 distinct CDR3 sequences, roughly 41% seen once; the top ten hold approximately 12%. The chain recombines TRBV15 with TRBJ2-5, with D tentatively TRBD2 (6 bases). This TCR derives from a human donor with low-grade glioma or glioblastoma, undergoing nonglioma brain surgery, or in good health (not recorded which). The sample comprised glioma tissue, nonneoplastic brain tissue, or PBMCs (not recorded which). The CDR3 coding sequence is TGTGCCACCGGCAGAGATCGGAGGGCCAGGATGCAAGAGACCCAGTACTTC. This codes for CATGRDRRARMQETQYF.